This is a list of T cell receptor beta chains from one sample in a study of blood T cell repertoires in COVID-19. Clones were sequenced by immunoSEQ multiplex PCR, and TCRdb holds only the in-frame ones, with some missing. The sample holds under 60,000 clones, roughly nine tenths seen once. The sequencing sample was made of peripheral blood. These receptors were taken from a woman aged 80 or over with acute or convalescent COVID-19. The CDR3 runs from the conserved cysteine through the conserved F or W. A D gene is named only where the DNA matches it firmly. Part of the rows lack a size; the others show once, few, many or a class for expanded clones.

V	J	D	size	length	CDR3	DNA
TRBV3-1/TRBV3-2	TRBJ2-1	TRBD2	once	15	CASSQGTSGNNEQFF	TGTGCCAGCAGCCAAGGGACTAGCGGTAACAATGAGCAGTTCTTC
TRBV4-1	TRBJ2-5	-	once	16	CASSQVRGWRGETQYF	TGCGCCAGCAGCCAAGTGAGGGGGTGGAGAGGAGAGACCCAGTACTTC
TRBV2	TRBJ2-3	TRBD1	-	15	CASSERTGGTDTQYF	TGTGCCAGCAGTGAGCGGACAGGGGGGACAGATACGCAGTATTTT
TRBV5-1	TRBJ2-3	TRBD2	-	16	CASRRTSGGPTDTQYF	TGCGCCAGCAGACGGACTAGCGGGGGACCCACAGATACGCAGTATTTT
TRBV29-1	TRBJ1-2	TRBD1	-	15	CSVEDPRGGGYGYTF	TGCAGCGTTGAAGATCCTCGAGGGGGCGGCTATGGCTACACCTTC
TRBV12-3/TRBV12-4	TRBJ1-1	TRBD1	once	13	CASRGQSNTEAFF	TGTGCCAGCAGGGGACAGTCGAACACTGAAGCTTTCTTT
TRBV6-4	TRBJ2-2	TRBD2	-	15	CASSDRASGTGELFF	TGTGCCAGCAGTGACCGGGCTAGCGGGACCGGGGAGCTGTTTTTT
TRBV25-1	TRBJ1-1	-	-	15	CASSSGRHKNTEAFF	TGTGCCAGCAGTTCCGGGAGACACAAGAACACTGAAGCTTTCTTT
TRBV12-5	TRBJ2-3	TRBD2	-	16	CASGLFQRGVRNTQYF	TGTGCTAGTGGTTTGTTCCAGCGGGGGGTACGAAATACGCAGTATTTT
TRBV15	TRBJ1-6	-	-	14	CATRVRQANSPLHF	TGTGCCACCAGGGTGAGACAGGCGAATTCACCCCTCCACTTT
TRBV28	TRBJ1-1	-	-	14	CASSPRVWNTEAFF	TGTGCCAGCAGTCCCCGCGTCTGGAACACTGAAGCTTTCTTT
TRBV19	TRBJ1-4	-	-	14	CASSNGQSNEKLFF	TGTGCCAGTAGTAACGGACAGAGTAATGAAAAACTGTTTTTT
TRBV6-5	TRBJ2-1	-	-	14	CASSLRTDYNEQFF	TGTGCCAGCAGTCTTCGTACTGATTACAATGAGCAGTTCTTC
TRBV18	TRBJ2-1	TRBD1	once	17	CASSPGQAVGSYNEQFF	TGTGCCAGCTCACCGGGACAGGCGGTGGGCTCCTACAATGAGCAGTTCTTC
TRBV3-1/TRBV3-2	TRBJ2-2	-	-	15	CASSQEGQTSGELFF	TGTGCCAGCAGCCAAGAGGGGCAGACGTCCGGGGAGCTGTTTTTT
TRBV7-2	TRBJ2-1	-	once	13	CASSLDRSNEQFF	TGTGCCAGCAGCCTGGACAGATCCAATGAGCAGTTCTTC
TRBV7-8	TRBJ1-2	TRBD1	-	13	CASSPRTGAGYTF	TGTGCCAGCAGCCCCCGGACAGGGGCTGGCTACACCTTC
TRBV30	TRBJ1-2	-	-	13	CAWRGEEPYGYTF	TGTGCCTGGAGGGGGGAGGAGCCCTATGGCTACACCTTC
TRBV5-1	TRBJ1-3	TRBD1	-	16	CASSSTTGSSGNTIYF	TGCGCCAGCAGCTCGACGACAGGGAGCTCTGGAAACACCATATATTTT
TRBV29-1	TRBJ1-1	-	-	14	CSVEEAGMNTEAFF	TGCAGCGTTGAAGAGGCAGGGATGAACACTGAAGCTTTCTTT